Each of the 13 T cell receptor beta chains below was sequenced from the same sample in a study of early T cells in non-severe SARS-CoV-2 infection. TCRdb used MiXCR to reprocess the 5' RACE reads, holding one entry per CDR3 protein. The sample consists of roughly 60,000 distinct CDR3 sequences, 7% to 8% of them appearing once. Material: whole blood. These TCRs come from an adult who was a healthcare worker with PCR-confirmed SARS-CoV-2 infection or an uninfected control (not recorded which).

The chain employs TRBV10-3 and TRBJ1-3, with D uncertain. From germline, CDR1 is ENHRY and CDR2 SYGVKD. The V end lost 0 bases, the J end lost 3 bases, and 9 bases lay between the germline ends. The CDR3 has 15 amino acids. The CDR3 is CAISESTRIGNTIYF. CDR3 coding DNA: TGTGCCATCAGTGAGTCGACCCGGATTGGAAACACCATATATTTT.

This clonotype was observed a few times. The gene calls are TRBV11-2 and TRBJ2-7, with D uncertain. The CDR3 loop spans 11 amino acids. The V end lost 5 bases, the J end lost 7 bases, and 9 bases lay between the germline ends. The germline gives CDR1 SGHAT, CDR2 FQNNGV. The CDR3, as DNA: TGTGCCAGCAGCCTTAGCTGGGAGCAGTACTTC. Amino acids: CASSLSWEQYF.

This clonotype was recorded many times. The chain couples TRBV5-4 to TRBJ2-7; 9 bases fit TRBD1. The CDR3 is 14 amino acids. CDR1 and CDR2 from the germline V gene are SGHNT and YYREEE (reference sequence). The junction had 10 bases not matched to a gene; V was cut back by 7 bases and J by 5 bases. The CDR3 coding sequence is TGTGCCAGCCGATCTTGGGACAGGGAAGACGAGCAGTACTTC. This sequence encodes CASRSWDREDEQYF.

This clonotype was counted a few times. The chain recombines TRBV6-2 or TRBV6-3 with TRBJ2-7; TRBD2 agrees at 8 bases. From germline, CDR1 is MNHEY and CDR2 SVGEGT. The V gene end was trimmed by 6 bases and the J gene end by 2 bases; junction bases not matched to a gene: 9. The CDR3 covers 15 residues. CDR3 loop: CASSPFSGGAYEQYF. Here the CDR3 DNA reads TGTGCCAGCAGCCCCTTCTCGGGAGGGGCCTACGAGCAGTACTTC.

This clonotype was seen many times. This rearrangement joins TRBV28 to TRBJ2-7, with 7 bases that match TRBD1. Germline CDR1 reads MDHEN; CDR2 reads SYDVKM. The CDR3 covers 15 residues. V dropped 9 bases and J dropped 3; count of bases not matched to a gene: 14. CDR3 sequence (DNA): TGTGCCAGTCAAAGGTCGACAGGGTCGATCTACGAGCAGTACTTC. It encodes CASQRSTGSIYEQYF. The full variable domain, rest sourced from reference TRBV28 and TRBJ2-7, is DVKVTQSSRYLVKRTGEKVFLECVQDMDHENMFWYRQDPGLGLRLIYFSYDVKMKEKGDIPEGYSVSREKKERFSLILESASTNQTSMYLCASQRSTGSIYEQYFGPGTRLTVT.

There are many counts of this clonotype. This chain links TRBV9 with TRBJ2-4; 10 bases align to TRBD1. In germline, CDR1 is SGDLS, CDR2 YYNGEE. The junction had 4 bases not matched to a gene; V was cut back by 4 bases and J by 6 bases. CDR3 length equals 14 residues. CDR3 sequence reads: CASSSGDRGNIQYF. CDR3 DNA sequence: TGTGCCAGCAGCTCCGGGGACAGGGGAAACATTCAGTACTTC.

The chain combines TRBV20-1 with TRBJ2-5; a possible D gene is TRBD2 (6 bases). Germline values: CDR1 DFQATT, CDR2 SNEGSKA (reference sequence). V lost 4 bases and J 5 bases, leaving 14 bases between the germline ends. The CDR3 has 13 amino acids. CDR3 sequence (DNA): TGCAGTGCTATACCCGCGGGACGGGAGACCCAGTACTTC. Translation gives CSAIPAGRETQYF.

This rearrangement joins TRBV5-8 to TRBJ2-7, with D perhaps matching TRBD2 (6 bases). This CDR3 region has 15 residues. The germline gives CDR1 SGHTS, CDR2 YDEGEE. Trimming pared 5 bases from V and 5 bases from J, leaving 20 bases between. This CDR3 is CASSQPRDWPDEQYF. The CDR3 DNA is TGTGCCAGCAGTCAACCCCGGGACTGGCCGGACGAGCAGTACTTC.

This clonotype showed up just a few times. The chain has TRBV27 and TRBJ2-1; D remains ambiguous. Germline CDR1 and CDR2: MNHEY and SMNVEV (reference sequence). CDR3 length: 15 amino acids. Trimming removed 8 bases from V and 0 bases from J, with 14 bases in between. CDR3 DNA sequence: TGTGCCAGCTCCCCCTGGGCGACCTCCTACAATGAGCAGTTCTTC. Amino acids: CASSPWATSYNEQFF.

This clonotype showed up many times. This chain connects TRBV20-1 to TRBJ2-2; 9 nucleotides agree with TRBD1. The trim removed 3 bases at V and 5 bases at J, leaving 16 bases unmatched. This CDR3 spans 18 amino acids. Germline V gene data show CDR1 as DFQATT and CDR2 as SNEGSKA (reference sequence). The CDR3 here is CSASHLGGTGTITGELFF. The CDR3 bases are TGCAGTGCTAGCCACCTCGGAGGGACAGGGACTATAACCGGGGAGCTGTTTTTT.

J is TRBJ2-2 and V is TRBV6-2 or TRBV6-3, with D hard to call. Germline CDR1 MNHEY, CDR2 SVGEGT. The CDR3 runs to 15 residues. V lost 0 bases and J lost 2, with 7 bases in between. CDR3 bases: TGTGCCAGCAGTTACTCCACCGTCAACACCGGGGAGCTGTTTTTT. Translated: CASSYSTVNTGELFF.

The genes are TRBV7-9 and TRBJ1-1, with D possibly matching TRBD1 (5 bases). The germline V gene has CDR1 SEHNR and CDR2 FQNEAQ (reference sequence). CDR3 length: 13 residues. The germline V and J ends were trimmed by 3 bases and 3 bases, with 8 bases remaining between them. DNA of the CDR3: TGTGCCAGCAGCTTGGGGGTCCACACTGAAGCTTTCTTT. This sequence encodes CASSLGVHTEAFF.

The gene calls are TRBV7-9 and TRBJ1-2, with D unclear. The CDR3 contains 12 residues. Looked up from germline, CDR1 is SEHNR and CDR2 is FQNEAQ (reference sequence). V dropped 5 bases and J dropped 4 bases, with 8 bases sitting between them. CDR3 in amino acids: CASSQDLYGYTF. CDR3 DNA: TGTGCCAGCAGCCAAGATCTCTATGGCTACACCTTC.